This TCR beta chain originates from a study of OX40 agonist ivuxolimab in advanced cancers. Across the study: Melanoma, hepatocellular carcinoma, head and neck or renal cell cancer occurred in dose-escalation patients.

TCRdb keeps only in-frame clones here, not all; method: immunoSEQ multiplex PCR. This table holds 60,000 to 100,000 clones, roughly 84% found once. This CDR3 is built from 15 residues. V lost 5 bases to trimming and J lost 0 bases, with 11 bases between them. Germline loops: CDR1 SGHAT, CDR2 FQNNGV. The clonotype comes from an adult with an advanced solid tumor such as melanoma, head and neck, liver or kidney cancer. This chain connects TRBV11-2 to TRBJ2-1; a possible D gene is TRBD2 (6 bases). The sample here was CD4+ or CD8+ T cells sorted from blood, taken in a trial of the OX40 agonist ivuxolimab. CDR3 loop: CASSAGLSSYNEQFF. CDR3 nucleotide sequence: TGTGCCAGCAGCGCGGGACTCTCCTCCTACAATGAGCAGTTCTTC.